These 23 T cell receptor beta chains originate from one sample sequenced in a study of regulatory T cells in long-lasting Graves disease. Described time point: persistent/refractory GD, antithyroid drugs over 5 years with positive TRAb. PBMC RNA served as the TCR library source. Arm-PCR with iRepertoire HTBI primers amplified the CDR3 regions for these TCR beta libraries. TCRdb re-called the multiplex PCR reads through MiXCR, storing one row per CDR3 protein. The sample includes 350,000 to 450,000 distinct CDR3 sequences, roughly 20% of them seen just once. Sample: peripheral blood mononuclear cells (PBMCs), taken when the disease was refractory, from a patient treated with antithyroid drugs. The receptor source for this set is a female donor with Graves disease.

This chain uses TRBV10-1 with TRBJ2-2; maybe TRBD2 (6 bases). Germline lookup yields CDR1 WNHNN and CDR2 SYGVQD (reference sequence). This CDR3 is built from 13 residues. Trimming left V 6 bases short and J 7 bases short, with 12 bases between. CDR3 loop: CASRPGDFGELFF. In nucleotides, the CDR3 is TGCGCCAGCAGACCCGGGGACTTCGGGGAGCTGTTTTTT.

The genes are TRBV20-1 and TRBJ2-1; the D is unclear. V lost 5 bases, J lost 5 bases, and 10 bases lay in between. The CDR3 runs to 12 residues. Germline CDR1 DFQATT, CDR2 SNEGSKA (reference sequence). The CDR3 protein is CSAGPGNNEQFF. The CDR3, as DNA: TGCAGTGCTGGTCCGGGCAACAATGAGCAGTTCTTC.

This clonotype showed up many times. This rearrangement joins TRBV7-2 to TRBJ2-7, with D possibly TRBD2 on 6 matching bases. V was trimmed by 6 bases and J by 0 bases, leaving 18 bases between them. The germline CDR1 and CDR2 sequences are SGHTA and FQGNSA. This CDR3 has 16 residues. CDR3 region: CASSPVGGPSSYEQYF. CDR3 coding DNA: TGTGCCAGCAGTCCAGTTGGAGGGCCTAGCTCCTACGAGCAGTACTTC. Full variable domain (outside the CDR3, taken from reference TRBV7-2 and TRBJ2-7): GAGVSQSPSNKVTEKGKDVELRCDPISGHTALYWYRQSLGQGLEFLIYFQGNSAPDKSGLPSDRFSAERTGGSVSTLTIQRTQQEDSAVYLCASSPVGGPSSYEQYFGPGTRLTVT.

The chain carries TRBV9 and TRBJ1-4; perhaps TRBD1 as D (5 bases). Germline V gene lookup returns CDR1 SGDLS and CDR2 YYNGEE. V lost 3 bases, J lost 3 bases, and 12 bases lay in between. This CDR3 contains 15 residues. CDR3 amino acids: CASSAQWGANEKLFF. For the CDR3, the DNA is TGTGCCAGCAGCGCCCAGTGGGGGGCTAATGAAAAACTGTTTTTT.

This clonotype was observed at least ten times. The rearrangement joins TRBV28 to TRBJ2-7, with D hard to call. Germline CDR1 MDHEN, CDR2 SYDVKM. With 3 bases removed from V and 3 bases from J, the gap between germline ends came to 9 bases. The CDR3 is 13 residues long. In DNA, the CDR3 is TGTGCCAGCAGTTTTGGGCAGTACTACGAGCAGTACTTC. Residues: CASSFGQYYEQYF.

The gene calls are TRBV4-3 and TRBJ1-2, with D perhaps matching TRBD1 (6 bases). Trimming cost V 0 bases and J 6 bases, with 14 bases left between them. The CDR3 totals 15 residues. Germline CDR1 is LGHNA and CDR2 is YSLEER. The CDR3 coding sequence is TGCGCCAGCAGCCAAGAACGGCGAGGGACAAATGGCTACACCTTC. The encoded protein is CASSQERRGTNGYTF.

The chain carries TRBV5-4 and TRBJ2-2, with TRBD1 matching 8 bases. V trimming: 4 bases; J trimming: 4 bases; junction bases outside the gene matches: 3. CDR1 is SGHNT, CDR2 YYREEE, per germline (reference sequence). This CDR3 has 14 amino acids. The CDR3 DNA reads TGTGCCAGCAGCGCTACAGGGGGCACCGGGGAGCTGTTTTTT. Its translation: CASSATGGTGELFF.

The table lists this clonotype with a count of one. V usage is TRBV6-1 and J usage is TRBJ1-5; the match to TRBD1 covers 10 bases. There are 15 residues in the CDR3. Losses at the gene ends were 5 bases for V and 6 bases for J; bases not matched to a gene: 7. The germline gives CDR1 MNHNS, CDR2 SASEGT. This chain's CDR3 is CASSPDRGRVQPQHF. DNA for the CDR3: TGTGCCAGCAGTCCGGACAGGGGGAGGGTTCAGCCCCAGCATTTT.

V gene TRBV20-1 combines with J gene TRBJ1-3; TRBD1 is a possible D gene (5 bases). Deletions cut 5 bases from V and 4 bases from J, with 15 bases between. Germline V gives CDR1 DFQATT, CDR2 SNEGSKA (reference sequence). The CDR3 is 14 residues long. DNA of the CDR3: TGCAGTGCTTCTCAGGGAGGGTCGGGAAACACCATATATTTT. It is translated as CSASQGGSGNTIYF.

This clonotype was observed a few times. The CDR3: CASSQEGGRATYEQYF. The DNA of the CDR3 is TGTGCCAGCAGCCAAGAGGGAGGAAGGGCTACCTACGAGCAGTACTTC. V usage is TRBV4-2 and J usage is TRBJ2-7; D may be TRBD2 (6 bases). Germline values: CDR1 LGHNA, CDR2 YNFKEQ. This CDR3 is 16 amino acids long. The V end lost 0 bases, the J end lost 2 bases, and 14 bases lay between the germline ends.

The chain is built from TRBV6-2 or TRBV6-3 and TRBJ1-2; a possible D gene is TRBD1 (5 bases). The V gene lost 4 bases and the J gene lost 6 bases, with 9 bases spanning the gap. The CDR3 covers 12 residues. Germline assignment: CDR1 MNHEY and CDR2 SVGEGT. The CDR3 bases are TGTGCCAGCAGTTCAGACAGCGATGGCTACACCTTC. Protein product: CASSSDSDGYTF.

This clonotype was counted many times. CDR3 loop: CASSLGDRDTGELFF. The CDR3 DNA follows: TGTGCCAGCAGCTTAGGGGACAGAGACACCGGGGAGCTGTTTTTT. The chain recombines TRBV7-2 with TRBJ2-2, with 7 bases fitting TRBD1. Germline V CDR1 and CDR2: SGHTA, FQGNSA. V was pared by 1 base and J by 3 bases, with 2 bases of the junction left unmatched. The CDR3 totals 15 residues.

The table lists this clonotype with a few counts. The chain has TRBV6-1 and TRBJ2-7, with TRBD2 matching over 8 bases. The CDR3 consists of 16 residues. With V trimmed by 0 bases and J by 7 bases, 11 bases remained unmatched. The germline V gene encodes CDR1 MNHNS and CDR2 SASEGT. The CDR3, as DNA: TGTGCCAGCAGTGAAGCAGGGGGACGTCGGGGGGGGGAGCAGTACTTC. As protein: CASSEAGGRRGGEQYF.

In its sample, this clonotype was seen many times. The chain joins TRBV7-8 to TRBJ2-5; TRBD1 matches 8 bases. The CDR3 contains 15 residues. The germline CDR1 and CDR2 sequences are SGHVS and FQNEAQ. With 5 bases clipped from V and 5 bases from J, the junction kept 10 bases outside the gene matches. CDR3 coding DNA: TGTGCCAGCAGCACCGAGGACAGGGATCGGGAGACCCAGTACTTC. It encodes CASSTEDRDRETQYF.

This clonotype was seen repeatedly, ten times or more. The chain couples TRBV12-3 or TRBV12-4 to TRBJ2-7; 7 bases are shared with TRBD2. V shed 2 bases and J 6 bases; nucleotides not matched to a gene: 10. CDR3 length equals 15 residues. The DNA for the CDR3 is TGTGCCAGCAGTTTATCGGGCGAGGGGAGGGGCGAGCAGTACTTC. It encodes CASSLSGEGRGEQYF.

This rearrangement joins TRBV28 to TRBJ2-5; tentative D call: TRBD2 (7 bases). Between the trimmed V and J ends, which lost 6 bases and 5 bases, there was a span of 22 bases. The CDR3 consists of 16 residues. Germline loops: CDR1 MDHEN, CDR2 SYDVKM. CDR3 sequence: CASSQGRRGIGETQYF. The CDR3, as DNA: TGTGCCAGCAGCCAGGGGCGGCGGGGGATTGGGGAGACCCAGTACTTC.

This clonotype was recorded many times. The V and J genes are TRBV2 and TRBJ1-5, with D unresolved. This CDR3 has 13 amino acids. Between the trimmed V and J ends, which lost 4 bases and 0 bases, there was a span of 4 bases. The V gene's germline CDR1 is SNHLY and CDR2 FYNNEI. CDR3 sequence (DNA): TGTGCCAGCAGTGTCGATAGCAATCAGCCCCAGCATTTT. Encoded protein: CASSVDSNQPQHF.

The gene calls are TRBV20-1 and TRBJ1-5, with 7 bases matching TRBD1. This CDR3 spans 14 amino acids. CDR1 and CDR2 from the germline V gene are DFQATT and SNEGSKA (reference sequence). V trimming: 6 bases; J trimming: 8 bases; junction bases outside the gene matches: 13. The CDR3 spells CSASRQGPKKPQHF. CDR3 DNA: TGCAGTGCCAGCCGACAGGGTCCTAAGAAGCCCCAGCATTTT.

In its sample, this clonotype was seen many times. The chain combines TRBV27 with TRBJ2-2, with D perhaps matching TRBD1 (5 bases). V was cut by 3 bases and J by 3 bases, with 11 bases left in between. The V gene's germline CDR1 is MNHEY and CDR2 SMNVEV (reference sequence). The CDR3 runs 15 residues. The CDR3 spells CASSFLRDDTGELFF. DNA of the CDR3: TGTGCCAGCAGTTTTCTCAGGGATGACACCGGGGAGCTGTTTTTT.

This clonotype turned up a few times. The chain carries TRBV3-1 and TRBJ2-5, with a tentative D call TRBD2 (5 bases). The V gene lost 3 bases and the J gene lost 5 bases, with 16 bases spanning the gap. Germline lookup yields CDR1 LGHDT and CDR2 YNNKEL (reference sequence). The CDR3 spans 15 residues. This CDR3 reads CASSHQRPLGETQYF. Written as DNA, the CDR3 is TGTGCCAGCAGCCATCAGCGGCCCCTCGGGGAGACCCAGTACTTC.

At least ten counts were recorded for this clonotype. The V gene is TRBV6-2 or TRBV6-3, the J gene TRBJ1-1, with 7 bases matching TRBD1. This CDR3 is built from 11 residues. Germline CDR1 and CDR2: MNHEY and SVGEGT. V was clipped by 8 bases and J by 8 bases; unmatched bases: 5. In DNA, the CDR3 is TGTGCCAGCGGAAAGGACAGGGAAGCTTTCTTT. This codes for CASGKDREAFF.

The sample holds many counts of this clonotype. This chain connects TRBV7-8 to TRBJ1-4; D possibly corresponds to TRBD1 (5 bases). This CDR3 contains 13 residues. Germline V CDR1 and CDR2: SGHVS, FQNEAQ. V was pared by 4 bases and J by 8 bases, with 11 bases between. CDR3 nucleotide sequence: TGTGCCAGCAGCTCGCAGGGACCCGAAAAACTGTTTTTT. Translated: CASSSQGPEKLFF.

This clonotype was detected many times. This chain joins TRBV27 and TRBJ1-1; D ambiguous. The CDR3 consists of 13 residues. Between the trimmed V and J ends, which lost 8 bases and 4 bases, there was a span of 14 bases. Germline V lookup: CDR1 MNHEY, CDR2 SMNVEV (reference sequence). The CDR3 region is CASSGSLGTEAFF. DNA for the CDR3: TGTGCCAGCTCTGGTTCTTTGGGCACTGAAGCTTTCTTT.